The 19 T cell receptor beta chains given below trace back to one sample, sequenced in a study of beta chain features in type 1 diabetes. These receptors' antigens are unknown. The entirety of the isolated RNA underwent reverse transcription, so expressed TCRB transcripts were sequenced. Only in-frame clones appear in the TCRdb table, and some are missing; sequencing was by immunoSEQ multiplex PCR. The sample lists some 240,000 clones, about a sixth occurring once. Study-wide points: Type 1 diabetes patients showed a moderate but significant shortening of TCRB CDR3s in all four CD4+ subsets.

Specimen: naive CD4+ T cells from blood. These receptors all stem from a man aged 25-45 years with type 1 diabetes.

This clone was seen a handful of times. V and J are TRBV7-9 and TRBJ2-1, with D possibly TRBD2 on 5 matching bases. V was clipped by 3 bases and J by 4 bases, with 13 bases between them. The CDR3 runs to 15 residues. Germline V gives CDR1 SEHNR, CDR2 FQNEAQ (reference sequence). The CDR3 coding sequence is TGTGCCAGCAGCTTTTCTCTCGGGAAGTACAATGAGCAGTTCTTC. It encodes CASSFSLGKYNEQFF.

This clone was detected only a few times. The chain uses TRBV7-2 and TRBJ1-5; D remains unclear. There are 13 residues in the CDR3. Germline CDR1 is SGHTA and CDR2 is FQGNSA. V was clipped by 5 bases and J by 4 bases, with 9 bases between them. The DNA for the CDR3 is TGTGCCAGCAGCGATCGAGGGAATCAGCCCCAGCATTTT. Translating gives CASSDRGNQPQHF.

The sample holds a few counts of this clone. The genes are TRBV20-1 and TRBJ2-1; tentatively, D is TRBD2 (6 bases). This CDR3 is 11 amino acids long. Germline CDR1 DFQATT, CDR2 SNEGSKA (reference sequence). V gave up 5 bases and J gave up 12 bases, with 14 bases separating them. DNA of the CDR3: TGCAGTGCTCCCTCGCGGGGCCGGCAGTTCTTC. Its translation is CSAPSRGRQFF.

This clone has a handful of counts. The chain carries TRBV14 and TRBJ2-1, with D perhaps TRBD2 (5 bases). V gave up 4 bases and J gave up 0 bases, with 10 bases separating them. CDR3 length: 15 residues. Germline V gene data show CDR1 as SGHDN and CDR2 as FVKESK. CDR3 DNA: TGTGCCAGCAGCCCGTTAGCGAACTCCTACAATGAGCAGTTCTTC. Protein sequence: CASSPLANSYNEQFF.

This clone was counted only a few times. This rearrangement joins TRBV29-1 to TRBJ1-4; D unresolved. The length of the CDR3 is 13 residues. The V end was cut by 5 bases, the J end by 2 bases, with 9 bases between. Per the germline V gene, CDR1 is SQVTM and CDR2 is ANQGSEA. This CDR3 reads CSVSGRTNEKLFF. The CDR3 DNA sequence: TGCAGCGTTTCCGGTAGGACTAATGAAAAACTGTTTTTT.

The V call is TRBV9, the J call TRBJ2-1, with 8 bases aligning to TRBD2. This CDR3 has 16 residues. V gave up 3 bases and J gave up 10 bases; unmatched junction bases: 15. Germline V gene data show CDR1 as SGDLS and CDR2 as YYNGEE. CDR3 amino acids: CASSEGEASGQREQFF. DNA for the CDR3: TGTGCCAGCAGCGAGGGGGAGGCTAGCGGGCAACGGGAGCAGTTCTTC. Together with reference TRBV9 and TRBJ2-1, the CDR3 gives the full variable domain: DSGVTQTPKHLITATGQRVTLRCSPRSGDLSVYWYQQSLDQGLQFLIQYYNGEERAKGNILERFSAQQFPDLHSELNLSSLELGDSALYFCASSEGEASGQREQFFGPGTRLTVL.

The genes are TRBV25-1 and TRBJ2-1; TRBD2 agrees at 8 bases. The ends lost 7 bases at V and 9 bases at J; junction bases unmatched: 8. This CDR3 has 13 amino acids. Germline loops: CDR1 MGHDK, CDR2 SYGVNS. CDR3: CASKVREAREQFF. CDR3 nucleotide sequence: TGTGCCAGCAAAGTGCGGGAGGCCCGTGAGCAGTTCTTC.

This clone was picked up a small number of times. V gene TRBV15 combines with J gene TRBJ2-7, with 9 nucleotides matching TRBD1. This CDR3 is 16 amino acids long. Germline assignment: CDR1 LNHNV and CDR2 YYDKDF (reference sequence). Unmatched junction bases numbered 14, after V lost 6 bases and J lost 5 bases. The chain's CDR3 is CATSKFEGQGDHEQYF. CDR3 bases: TGTGCCACCAGTAAATTTGAGGGACAGGGTGATCACGAGCAGTACTTC.

This sequence joins TRBV4-3 and TRBJ2-1, with a possible D match to TRBD1 (5 bases). Germline CDR1 is LGHNA and CDR2 is YSLEER. V was clipped by 0 bases and J by 3 bases, with 12 bases between them. The length of the CDR3 is 16 residues. Here the CDR3 reads CASSQDWQGFYNEQFF. CDR3 in DNA: TGCGCCAGCAGCCAAGATTGGCAGGGCTTCTACAATGAGCAGTTCTTC.

V and J are TRBV28 and TRBJ2-7; D remains unclear. Germline V gene lookup returns CDR1 MDHEN and CDR2 SYDVKM. The CDR3 has 15 amino acids. Trimming cost V 6 bases and J 3 bases, with 18 bases left between them. This CDR3 is CASSSSGEAHYEQYF. The CDR3 nucleotides read TGTGCCAGCAGCTCGTCAGGCGAGGCCCACTACGAGCAGTACTTC. The whole variable domain, filled in from reference TRBV28 and TRBJ2-7, reads DVKVTQSSRYLVKRTGEKVFLECVQDMDHENMFWYRQDPGLGLRLIYFSYDVKMKEKGDIPEGYSVSREKKERFSLILESASTNQTSMYLCASSSSGEAHYEQYFGPGTRLTVT.

This clone was seen a few times. The chain has TRBV28 and TRBJ2-7; D uncertain. Germline V lookup: CDR1 MDHEN, CDR2 SYDVKM. Trimming stripped 8 bases from V and 0 bases from J, with 8 bases between. CDR3 length: 12 residues. The CDR3 DNA reads as TGTGCCAGCTCCCAGAACTCCTACGAGCAGTACTTC. Its protein is CASSQNSYEQYF.

This clone was detected only a few times. The V and J genes are TRBV5-1 and TRBJ2-5; D is uncertain. This CDR3 is 15 amino acids long. V lost 7 bases and J 5 bases, leaving 21 bases between the germline ends. Germline V gene sequence: CDR1 SGHRS, CDR2 YFSETQ. The CDR3 region is CASSRTVLTRETQYF. The CDR3 bases are TGCGCCAGCTCGCGCACTGTACTAACACGGGAGACCCAGTACTTC. Filled out from reference TRBV5-1 and TRBJ2-5, the complete variable domain reads KAGVTQTPRYLIKTRGQQVTLSCSPISGHRSVSWYQQTPGQGLQFLFEYFSETQRNKGNFPGRFSGRQFSNSRSEMNVSTLELGDSALYLCASSRTVLTRETQYFGPGTRLLVL.

The rearrangement joins TRBV7-8 to TRBJ1-3; D unresolved. The ends were cut back, 5 bases at V and 0 bases at J, with 8 bases in the middle. The CDR3 sequence is 14 residues long. Germline V gives CDR1 SGHVS, CDR2 FQNEAQ. CDR3 residues: CASSPGSSGNTIYF. The CDR3 bases are TGTGCCAGCAGCCCCGGCAGCTCTGGAAACACCATATATTTT.

The chain couples TRBV30 to TRBJ2-1; 7 bases align to TRBD2. The CDR3 loop spans 14 amino acids. V lost 6 bases to trimming and J lost 4 bases; unmatched junction nucleotides: 9. The germline gives CDR1 GTSNPN, CDR2 SVGIG (reference sequence). CDR3 residues: CACTGLDDYNEQFF. DNA of the CDR3: TGTGCCTGCACTGGACTAGACGATTACAATGAGCAGTTCTTC.

This clone was counted only a few times. This chain connects TRBV6-1 to TRBJ2-7; no clear D. This CDR3 has 13 residues. The V and J ends lost 0 bases and 2 bases respectively, with 5 bases between them. CDR1 and CDR2 (germline): MNHNS, SASEGT. The CDR3 region has the DNA TGTGCCAGCAGTGAAGCGGGCACCTACGAGCAGTACTTC. Residues: CASSEAGTYEQYF.

The chain has TRBV7-6 and TRBJ1-4, with a possible D match to TRBD1 (5 bases). Per the germline V gene, CDR1 is SGHVS and CDR2 is FNYEAQ. This CDR3 spans 13 amino acids. The V end was cut by 4 bases, the J end by 5 bases, with 8 bases between. The CDR3 coding sequence is TGTGCCAGCAGCTCGACAGAGAATGAAAAACTGTTTTTT. This codes for CASSSTENEKLFF.

The gene calls are TRBV29-1 and TRBJ2-7; D unresolved. Trimming pared 4 bases from V and 3 bases from J, leaving 13 bases between. This CDR3 has 13 amino acids. Germline V gene data show CDR1 as SQVTM and CDR2 as ANQGSEA. The CDR3 nucleotides read TGCAGCGTTGGGTGGCGCGGATACTACGAGCAGTACTTC. Translating gives CSVGWRGYYEQYF.

The chain has TRBV7-9 and TRBJ1-1, with D unresolved. This CDR3 has 11 residues. The V gene lost 5 bases and the J gene lost 4 bases, with 5 bases spanning the gap. Germline loops: CDR1 SEHNR, CDR2 FQNEAQ (reference sequence). CDR3 sequence: CASSVTTEAFF. CDR3 in DNA: TGTGCCAGCAGCGTAACCACTGAAGCTTTCTTT.

This chain joins TRBV29-1 and TRBJ2-5; perhaps TRBD1 as D (6 bases). This CDR3 is 13 amino acids long. The V gene lost 5 bases and the J gene lost 5 bases, with 15 bases spanning the gap. Germline V gene lookup returns CDR1 SQVTM and CDR2 ANQGSEA. The CDR3 sequence: CSVRGARGETQYF. The DNA of the CDR3 is TGCAGCGTTCGAGGTGCCAGGGGTGAGACCCAGTACTTC.